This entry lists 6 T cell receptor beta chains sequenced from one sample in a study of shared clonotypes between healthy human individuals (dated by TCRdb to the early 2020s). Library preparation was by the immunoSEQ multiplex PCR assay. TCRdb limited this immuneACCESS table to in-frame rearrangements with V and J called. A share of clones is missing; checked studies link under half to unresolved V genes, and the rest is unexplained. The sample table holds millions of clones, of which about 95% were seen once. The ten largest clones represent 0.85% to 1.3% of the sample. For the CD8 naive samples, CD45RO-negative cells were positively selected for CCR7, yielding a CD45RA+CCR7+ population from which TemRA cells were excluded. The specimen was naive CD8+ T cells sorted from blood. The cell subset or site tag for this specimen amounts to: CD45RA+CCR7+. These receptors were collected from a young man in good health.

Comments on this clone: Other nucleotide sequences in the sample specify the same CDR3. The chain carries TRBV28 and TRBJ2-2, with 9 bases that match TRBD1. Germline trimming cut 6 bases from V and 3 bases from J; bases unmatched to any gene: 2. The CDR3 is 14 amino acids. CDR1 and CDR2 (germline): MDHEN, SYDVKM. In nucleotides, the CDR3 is TGTGCCAGCAGGCGGACAGGGGACACCGGGGAGCTGTTTTTT. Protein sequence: CASRRTGDTGELFF.

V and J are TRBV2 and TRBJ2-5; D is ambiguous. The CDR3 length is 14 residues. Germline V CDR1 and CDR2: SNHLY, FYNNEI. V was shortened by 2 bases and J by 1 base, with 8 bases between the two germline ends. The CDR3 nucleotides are TGTGCCAGCAGTGAACCGCTACTCCAAGAGACCCAGTACTTC. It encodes CASSEPLLQETQYF.

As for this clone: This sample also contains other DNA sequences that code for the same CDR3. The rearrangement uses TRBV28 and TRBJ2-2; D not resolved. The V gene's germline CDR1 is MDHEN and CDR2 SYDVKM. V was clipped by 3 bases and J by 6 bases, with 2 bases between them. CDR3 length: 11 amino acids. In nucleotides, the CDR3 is TGTGCCAGCAGTTTGTCCGGGGAGCTGTTTTTT. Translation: CASSLSGELFF.

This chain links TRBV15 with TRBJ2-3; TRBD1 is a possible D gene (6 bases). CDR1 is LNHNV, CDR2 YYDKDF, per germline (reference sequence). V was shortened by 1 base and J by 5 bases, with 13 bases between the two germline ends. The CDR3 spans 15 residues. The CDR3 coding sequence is TGTGCCACCAGCAGAGGGGCAGGGGCAGTAGATACGCAGTATTTT. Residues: CATSRGAGAVDTQYF.

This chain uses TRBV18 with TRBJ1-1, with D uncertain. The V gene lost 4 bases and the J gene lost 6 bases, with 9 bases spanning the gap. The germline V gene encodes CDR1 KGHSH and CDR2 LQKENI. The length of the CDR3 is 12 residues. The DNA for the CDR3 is TGTGCCAGCTCACTAACCTCCCCTGAAGCTTTCTTT. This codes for CASSLTSPEAFF. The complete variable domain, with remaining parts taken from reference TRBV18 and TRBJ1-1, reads NAGVMQNPRHLVRRRGQEARLRCSPMKGHSHVYWYRQLPEEGLKFMVYLQKENIIDESGMPKERFSAEFPKEGPSILRIQQVVRGDSAAYFCASSLTSPEAFFGQGTRLTVV.

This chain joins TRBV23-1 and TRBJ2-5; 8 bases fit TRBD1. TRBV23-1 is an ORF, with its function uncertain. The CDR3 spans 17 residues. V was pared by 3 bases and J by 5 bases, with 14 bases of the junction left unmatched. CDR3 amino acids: CASSHPTGEASRETQYF. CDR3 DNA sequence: TGCGCCAGCAGTCACCCGACAGGGGAGGCGTCTCGGGAGACCCAGTACTTC.